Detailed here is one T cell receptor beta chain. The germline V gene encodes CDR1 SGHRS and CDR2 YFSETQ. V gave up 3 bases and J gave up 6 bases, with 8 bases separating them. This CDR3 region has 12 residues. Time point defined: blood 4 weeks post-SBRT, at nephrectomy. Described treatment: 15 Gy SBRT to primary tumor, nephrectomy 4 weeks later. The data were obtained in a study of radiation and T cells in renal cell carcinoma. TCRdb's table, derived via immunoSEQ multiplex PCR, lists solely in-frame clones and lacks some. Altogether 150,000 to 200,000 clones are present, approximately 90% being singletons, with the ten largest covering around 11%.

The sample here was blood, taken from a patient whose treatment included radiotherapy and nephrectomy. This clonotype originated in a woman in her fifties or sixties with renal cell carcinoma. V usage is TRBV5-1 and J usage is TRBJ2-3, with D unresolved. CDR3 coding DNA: TGCGCCAGCAGCTCCACAGTGGATACGCAGTATTTT. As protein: CASSSTVDTQYF.